This TCR beta chain was sequenced for a study of beta chain features in type 1 diabetes. Overall study: Cells sorted and examined across all samples totaled approximately 100,000,000.

Sorting that relied on CD45RO/CCR7/CD25/CD127/CD95/CD27 yielded CD4+ naive, central memory, regulatory and stem cell-like memory cells. CDR1 MDHEN and CDR2 SYDVKM come from the germline V gene. The CDR3 runs 11 residues. The whole isolated RNA underwent reverse transcription, so sequencing captured expressed TCRB transcripts. Some clones are missing from TCRdb's copy, which holds only in-frame ones; the method was immunoSEQ multiplex PCR. The sample has some 190,000 clones; around 7.9% are singletons. Comment on this clone: Its antigen is as yet unknown.

General study results and limits: Naive, central memory and Treg TCRB repertoires seemed to resemble each other more closely in patients than they did in healthy donors. Type 1 diabetes patients had moderately but significantly shorter TCRB CDR3s in all four CD4+ subsets. For patients and controls alike, PCR might favor shorter templates to the same degree.

Sample: central memory CD4+ T cells from blood. V is TRBV28 and J is TRBJ1-2; no reliable D call. The receptor's source is a man aged 18 to 29 with type 1 diabetes. CDR3 DNA sequence: TGTGTCGCTAGCTCTAACTATGGCTACACCTTC. It is translated as CVASSNYGYTF.